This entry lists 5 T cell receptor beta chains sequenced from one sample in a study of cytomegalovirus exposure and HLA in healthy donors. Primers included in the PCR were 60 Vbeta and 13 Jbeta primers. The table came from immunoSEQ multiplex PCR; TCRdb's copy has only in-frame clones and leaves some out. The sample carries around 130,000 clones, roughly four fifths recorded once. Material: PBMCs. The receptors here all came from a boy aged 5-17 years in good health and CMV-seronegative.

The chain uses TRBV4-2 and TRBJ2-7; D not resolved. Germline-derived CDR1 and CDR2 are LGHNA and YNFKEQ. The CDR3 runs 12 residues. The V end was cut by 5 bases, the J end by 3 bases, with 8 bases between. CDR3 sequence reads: CASSGSNYEQYF. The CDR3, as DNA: TGTGCCAGCAGCGGCTCCAACTACGAGCAGTACTTC.

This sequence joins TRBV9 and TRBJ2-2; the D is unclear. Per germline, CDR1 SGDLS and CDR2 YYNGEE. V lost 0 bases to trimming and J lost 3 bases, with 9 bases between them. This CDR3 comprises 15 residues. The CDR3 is CASSVDLLDTGELFF. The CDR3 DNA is TGTGCCAGCAGCGTAGATTTACTTGACACCGGGGAGCTGTTTTTT.

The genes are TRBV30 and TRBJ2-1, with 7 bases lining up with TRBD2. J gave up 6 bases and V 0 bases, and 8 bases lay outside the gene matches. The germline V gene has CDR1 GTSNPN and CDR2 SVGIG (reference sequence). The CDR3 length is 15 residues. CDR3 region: CAWSVPAGNFNEQFF. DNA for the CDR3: TGTGCCTGGAGTGTACCAGCGGGGAACTTCAATGAGCAGTTCTTC.

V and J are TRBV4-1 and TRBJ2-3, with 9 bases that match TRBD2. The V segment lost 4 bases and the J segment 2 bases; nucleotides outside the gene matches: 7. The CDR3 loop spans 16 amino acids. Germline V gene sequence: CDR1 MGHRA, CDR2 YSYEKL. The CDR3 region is CASSPPTSGYTDTQYF. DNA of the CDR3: TGCGCCAGCAGCCCCCCGACTAGCGGATACACAGATACGCAGTATTTT.

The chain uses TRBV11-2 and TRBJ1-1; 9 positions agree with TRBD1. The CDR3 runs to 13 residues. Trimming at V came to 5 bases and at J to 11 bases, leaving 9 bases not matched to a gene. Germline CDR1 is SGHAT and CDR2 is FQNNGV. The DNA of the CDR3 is TGTGCCAGCAGCCCCGGGACAGGGTATGTTGCTTTCTTT. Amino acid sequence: CASSPGTGYVAFF.